The 10 T cell receptor beta chains in this list originate from one sample, sequenced in a study of blood T cells in healthy people across ages. The authors ran a second PCR of about 7 to 12 cycles using a sample-barcoded 5' primer and a J-beta primer mix. Each CDR3 protein is one row after TCRdb ran MiXCR on the 5' RACE reads. The sample contains fewer than 1 million distinct CDR3 sequences, about 42% of which appear only once. The sample comprised blood. The receptors originated from a man aged 55-75 years in good health.

Note on this clonotype: This sequence may be a read error, since a much larger clone differs from it by one base. V is TRBV11-2 and J is TRBJ2-1; D may match TRBD1 or TRBD2 (7 bases each). Trimming left V 3 bases short and J 0 bases short, with 27 bases between. Germline lookup yields CDR1 SGHAT and CDR2 FQNNGV. The CDR3 runs 21 residues. The DNA of the CDR3 is TGTGCCAGCAGCTTGTTGGCTTATTTTCAGGGGGGGCTGAGCTCCTACAATGAGCAGTTCTTC. Residues: CASSLLAYFQGGLSSYNEQFF.

The J gene is TRBJ2-1, the V gene TRBV4-3; 7 nucleotides match TRBD1. V lost 1 base to trimming and J lost 2 bases; unmatched junction nucleotides: 5. Germline lookup yields CDR1 LGHNA and CDR2 YSLEER. CDR3 size: 16 residues. In DNA, the CDR3 is TGCGCCAGCAGCCAAGCGAGGACAGGTGCCTACAATGAGCAGTTCTTC. Protein: CASSQARTGAYNEQFF.

There are a few counts of this clonotype. The chain couples TRBV10-3 to TRBJ1-1, with D possibly TRBD1 on 5 matching bases. Trimming left V 11 bases short and J 6 bases short, with 13 bases between. The germline V gene encodes CDR1 ENHRY and CDR2 SYGVKD. The CDR3 loop spans 11 amino acids. CDR3 coding DNA: TGTGCCTCTTCGGTGGGACCTGAAGCTTTCTTT. It codes for CASSVGPEAFF.

The rearrangement uses TRBV28 and TRBJ1-1; D is uncertain. This CDR3 comprises 15 residues. With 5 bases removed from V and 5 bases from J, the gap between germline ends came to 18 bases. In germline, CDR1 is MDHEN, CDR2 SYDVKM. The CDR3 region is CASSPIGFVGTEAFF. The DNA for the CDR3 is TGTGCCAGCAGTCCCATTGGGTTCGTTGGTACTGAAGCTTTCTTT.

The chain has TRBV12-3 or TRBV12-4 and TRBJ1-4; no clear D gene. The CDR3 is made up of 11 amino acids. V was shortened by 7 bases and J by 8 bases, with 8 bases between the two germline ends. The CDR3 sequence: CASNDGEKLFF. The CDR3, as DNA: TGTGCCAGCAACGACGGAGAAAAACTGTTTTTT.

This chain connects TRBV5-5 to TRBJ2-5; D could derive from TRBD1 or TRBD2 (7 bases each). V lost 3 bases and J 2 bases, leaving 14 bases between the germline ends. The germline V gene encodes CDR1 SGHKS and CDR2 YYEKEE (reference sequence). This CDR3 has 15 amino acids. CDR3 nucleotides: TGTGCCAGCAGCTGGCAGGGGGGGGCTCAAGAGACCCAGTACTTC. Translation gives CASSWQGGAQETQYF.

This chain connects TRBV20-1 to TRBJ2-3, with TRBD1 identical over 7 bases. CDR1 is DFQATT and CDR2 is SNEGSKA in the germline V gene (reference sequence). Losses at the gene ends were 5 bases for V and 0 bases for J; bases not matched to a gene: 11. The CDR3 totals 16 residues. For the CDR3, the DNA is TGCAGTGCTCGGGACAGTCTCAAACCAAGCACAGATACGCAGTATTTT. Translating it yields CSARDSLKPSTDTQYF.

This clonotype was seen a few times. This chain uses TRBV25-1 with TRBJ2-7; D might be TRBD1 (5 bases). The CDR3 contains 16 residues. V lost 6 bases and J lost 6, with 24 bases in between. Germline CDR1 and CDR2: MGHDK and SYGVNS. CDR3 protein: CASRAQTGASRSEQYF. The CDR3 nucleotides read TGTGCCAGCAGGGCTCAAACAGGAGCATCGAGAAGCGAGCAGTACTTC.

The rearrangement links TRBV4-1 to TRBJ2-5; TRBD1 agrees at 10 bases. The V gene's germline CDR1 is MGHRA and CDR2 YSYEKL. The CDR3 runs 13 residues. With V trimmed by 9 bases and J by 11 bases, 12 bases remained unmatched. CDR3 residues: CASNKTGTGEQYF. For the CDR3, the DNA is TGCGCCAGTAACAAGACCGGGACAGGGGAGCAGTACTTC.

The chain links TRBV14 to TRBJ2-1; the D is unclear. CDR3 length: 12 residues. CDR1 SGHDN and CDR2 FVKESK come from the germline V gene. The V and J ends lost 2 bases and 10 bases respectively, with 9 bases between them. The CDR3, as DNA: TGTGCCAGCAGCCAATGGAGCAGAGAGCAGTTCTTC. This translates into CASSQWSREQFF.